This T cell receptor beta chain appears in the sequencing data of a study of T cell responses to AZD1222 COVID-19 vaccine. Per the germline V gene, CDR1 is ENHRY and CDR2 is SYGVKD. The CDR3 contains 13 residues. V was pared by 6 bases and J by 2 bases, with 10 bases between. Profiled with immunoSEQ multiplex PCR; TCRdb holds only in-frame clones, not every one. The sample records 90,000 to 95,000 clones, about 88% being singletons. The J gene is TRBJ2-5, the V gene TRBV10-3, with D possibly matching TRBD1 (5 bases). The TCR comes from an adult in good health. The sample in question was peripheral blood, obtained on day 0 of AZD1222 vaccination. CDR3 in amino acids: CAIRTTGQETQYF. The CDR3 DNA follows: TGTGCCATCAGGACCACAGGACAAGAGACCCAGTACTTC.